The rows below give T cell receptor beta chains drawn from one sample of a study of T cell repertoires in cytomegalovirus infection. Their specific antigens are unknown. Using its own MiXCR run on the reads, TCRdb lists one record per CDR3 protein. Among about 830,000 distinct CDR3 sequences listed, around a third were seen once. This material consisted of cultured CD8+ T cells from PBMCs, taken from culture after CMV antigen stimulation. The receptors here all came from a human donor in good health (CMV status not recorded). Some clones in this sample may be carry-over from other donors' samples. Each CDR3 is given with its conserved first and last residue. The D gene is left open where the match is weak. Size is omitted from some rows. Given values are once, few, many or a class for expanded clones.

V: TRBV29-1; D: .; J: TRBJ1-2; size: .; CDR3: CSVLGGSKYGYTF; DNA: TGCAGCGTCCTCGGGGGATCCAAGTATGGCTACACCTTC
V: TRBV7-6; D: .; J: TRBJ1-2; size: many; CDR3: CASSKGMNYGYTF; DNA: TGTGCCAGCAGCAAGGGGATGAACTATGGCTACACCTTC
V: TRBV10-3; D: .; J: TRBJ1-4; size: .; CDR3: CAISESQGEEKLFF; DNA: TGTGCCATCAGTGAGAGTCAGGGCGAGGAAAAACTGTTTTTT
V: TRBV28; D: .; J: TRBJ1-1; size: many; CDR3: CASSLGALVEAFF; DNA: TGTGCCAGCAGTTTAGGGGCCCTGGTAGAAGCTTTCTTT
V: TRBV6-6; D: TRBD2; J: TRBJ2-1; size: .; CDR3: CASSYPSTSGGASSYNEQFF; DNA: TGTGCCAGCAGTTACCCCTCGACTAGCGGGGGGGCAAGCTCCTACAATGAGCAGTTCTTC
V: TRBV20-1; D: .; J: TRBJ1-1; size: .; CDR3: CSAPQGSTPEAFF; DNA: TGCAGTGCCCCTCAGGGCAGTACCCCTGAAGCTTTCTTT
V: TRBV12-3/TRBV12-4; D: .; J: TRBJ2-2; size: few; CDR3: CASIQTGRVTGELFF; DNA: TGTGCCAGCATTCAAACAGGGCGGGTCACCGGGGAGCTGTTTTTT
V: TRBV28; D: TRBD2; J: TRBJ2-3; size: .; CDR3: CATIGGATDTQYF; DNA: TGTGCCACCATCGGGGGGGCCACAGATACGCAGTATTTT
V: TRBV4-2; D: .; J: TRBJ2-1; size: few; CDR3: CASSQKRTAPWFF; DNA: TGTGCCAGCAGCCAGAAGCGGACAGCCCCATGGTTCTTC
V: TRBV9; D: TRBD1; J: TRBJ2-3; size: .; CDR3: CASSVERGPTDTRYF; DNA: TGTGCCAGCAGCGTAGAAAGGGGGCCCACAGATACGCGGTATTTT
V: TRBV20-1; D: .; J: TRBJ1-2; size: once; CDR3: CSARDRQGLGGYTF; DNA: TGCAGTGCTAGAGATCGTCAGGGGTTAGGTGGCTACACCTTC
V: TRBV7-2; D: TRBD2; J: TRBJ2-3; size: many; CDR3: CASSFGGGAPTDTQYF; DNA: TGTGCCAGCAGCTTCGGCGGGGGGGCTCCCACAGATACGCAGTATTTT
V: TRBV7-7; D: TRBD2; J: TRBJ2-1; size: .; CDR3: CASSPGTTGQRGNEQFF; DNA: TGTGCTAGCAGCCCCGGGACTACTGGACAACGTGGCAATGAGCAGTTCTTC
V: TRBV12-3/TRBV12-4; D: .; J: TRBJ1-5; size: few; CDR3: CASSEDGQPNQPQHF; DNA: TGTGCCAGCAGTGAAGACGGACAGCCCAATCAGCCCCAGCATTTT
V: TRBV6-5; D: TRBD1; J: TRBJ2-1; size: .; CDR3: CASSYTSQGDNEQFF; DNA: TGTGCCAGCAGTTACACCTCCCAGGGGGACAATGAGCAGTTCTTC
V: TRBV7-8; D: .; J: TRBJ2-7; size: once; CDR3: CASSLEPGQRFREQYF; DNA: TGTGCCAGCAGCTTAGAACCTGGACAGCGATTTAGGGAGCAGTACTTC
V: TRBV7-9; D: .; J: TRBJ2-5; size: many; CDR3: CASSFRGRQETQYF; DNA: TGTGCCAGCAGCTTCCGCGGGCGACAAGAGACCCAGTACTTC
V: TRBV4-3; D: .; J: TRBJ2-2; size: .; CDR3: CASSPVWNTGELFF; DNA: TGCGCCAGCAGCCCCGTCTGGAACACCGGGGAGCTGTTTTTT
V: TRBV7-8; D: .; J: TRBJ1-6; size: many; CDR3: CASSLVGSNSPLHF; DNA: TGTGCCAGCAGCTTAGTAGGGTCCAATTCACCCCTCCACTTT
V: TRBV6-5; D: TRBD2; J: TRBJ2-7; size: few; CDR3: CASSYSPGRASYEQYF; DNA: TGTGCCAGCAGTTACTCCCCGGGGAGGGCCTCCTACGAGCAGTACTTC
V: TRBV27; D: .; J: TRBJ1-1; size: .; CDR3: CASSFAGGGEAFF; DNA: TGTGCCAGCAGTTTCGCCGGGGGGGGAGAAGCTTTCTTT
V: TRBV27; D: TRBD1; J: TRBJ2-7; size: few; CDR3: CASRPGTGGVEQYF; DNA: TGTGCCAGCAGGCCCGGGACAGGGGGCGTTGAGCAGTACTTC
V: TRBV27; D: TRBD1; J: TRBJ1-5; size: few; CDR3: CASSPGTARTNQPQHF; DNA: TGTGCCAGCAGTCCCGGGACAGCGCGAACTAATCAGCCCCAGCATTTT
V: TRBV19; D: .; J: TRBJ2-5; size: few; CDR3: CASRGAETQYF; DNA: TGTGCCAGTCGCGGTGCAGAGACCCAGTACTTC
V: TRBV9; D: .; J: TRBJ1-1; size: .; CDR3: CASSVQGRGTEAFF; DNA: TGTGCCAGCAGCGTACAGGGGCGAGGCACTGAAGCTTTCTTT
V: TRBV27; D: TRBD1; J: TRBJ1-5; size: few; CDR3: CASSLTTGANQPQHF; DNA: TGTGCCAGCAGCCTCACCACAGGGGCCAATCAGCCCCAGCATTTT
V: TRBV7-8; D: .; J: TRBJ2-2; size: many; CDR3: CASSLPTAGANGELFF; DNA: TGTGCCAGCAGCTTACCCACCGCGGGGGCGAACGGGGAGCTGTTTTTT
V: TRBV7-2; D: .; J: TRBJ1-2; size: many; CDR3: CASSGVPSYGYTF; DNA: TGTGCCAGCTCGGGGGTCCCCAGCTATGGCTACACCTTC
V: TRBV19; D: .; J: TRBJ1-5; size: few; CDR3: CASSMWGENQPQHF; DNA: TGTGCCAGTAGTATGTGGGGGGAAAATCAGCCCCAGCATTTT
V: TRBV13; D: .; J: TRBJ2-5; size: .; CDR3: CASSLVNAQETQYF; DNA: TGTGCCAGCAGCTTAGTCAACGCCCAAGAGACCCAGTACTTC
V: TRBV5-6; D: .; J: TRBJ2-1; size: few; CDR3: CASSFPRGGGDNEQFF; DNA: TGTGCCAGCAGCTTCCCCCGGGGCGGGGGCGACAATGAGCAGTTCTTC
V: TRBV6-2/TRBV6-3; D: TRBD1; J: TRBJ2-5; size: few; CDR3: CASSYRTGPLGTQYF; DNA: TGTGCCAGCAGTTACCGGACAGGACCCCTGGGGACCCAGTACTTC
V: TRBV6-1; D: .; J: TRBJ1-6; size: many; CDR3: CASSIVQLDNSPLHF; DNA: TGTGCCAGCAGCATCGTGCAGCTAGATAATTCACCCCTCCACTTT
V: TRBV6-5; D: .; J: TRBJ1-2; size: .; CDR3: CASSYSGGPYGYTF; DNA: TGTGCCAGCAGTTACTCAGGGGGACCCTATGGCTACACCTTC
V: TRBV18; D: .; J: TRBJ2-5; size: .; CDR3: CASSPWGVAGSQETQYF; DNA: TGTGCCAGCTCACCATGGGGTGTAGCAGGGTCCCAAGAGACCCAGTACTTC
V: TRBV5-8; D: .; J: TRBJ1-3; size: few; CDR3: CASSLRQGLGNTIYF; DNA: TGTGCCAGCAGCTTGAGGCAGGGACTTGGAAACACCATATATTTT
V: TRBV12-3/TRBV12-4; D: .; J: TRBJ1-1; size: once; CDR3: CASSSAETGLQEAFF; DNA: TGTGCCAGCAGTTCCGCCGAGACAGGACTACAGGAAGCTTTCTTT
V: TRBV11-2; D: .; J: TRBJ2-1; size: many; CDR3: CASSLVEGNYNEQFF; DNA: TGTGCCAGCAGCTTAGTCGAAGGGAACTACAATGAGCAGTTCTTC
V: TRBV7-4; D: TRBD2; J: TRBJ2-3; size: few; CDR3: CASSPLAGELTDTQYF; DNA: TGTGCCAGCAGCCCACTAGCGGGGGAGCTCACAGATACGCAGTATTTT
V: TRBV7-8; D: .; J: TRBJ2-2; size: many; CDR3: CASRPSRSLGELFF; DNA: TGTGCCAGCAGGCCAAGCAGATCCCTGGGGGAGCTGTTTTTT
V: TRBV6-1; D: TRBD1; J: TRBJ1-1; size: .; CDR3: CASSSLPGTGAEAFF; DNA: TGTGCCAGCAGTTCACTTCCCGGGACAGGCGCAGAAGCTTTCTTT
V: TRBV7-9; D: .; J: TRBJ2-3; size: many; CDR3: CASSFSSSTDTQYF; DNA: TGTGCCAGCAGCTTCAGCTCTAGCACAGATACGCAGTATTTT
V: TRBV2; D: .; J: TRBJ2-1; size: .; CDR3: CASMGRGEQFF; DNA: TGTGCCAGCATGGGAAGGGGTGAGCAGTTCTTC
V: TRBV7-9; D: .; J: TRBJ2-5; size: .; CDR3: CASSLTADQETQYF; DNA: TGTGCCAGCAGCTTAACAGCGGACCAAGAGACCCAGTACTTC
V: TRBV7-9; D: .; J: TRBJ1-2; size: .; CDR3: CASSPDSRGYTF; DNA: TGTGCCAGCAGCCCGGACAGTCGTGGCTACACCTTC
V: TRBV10-3; D: .; J: TRBJ2-3; size: .; CDR3: CAISESMGGTRHRTDTQYF; DNA: TGTGCCATCAGTGAGTCGATGGGGGGGACAAGGCATAGAACAGATACGCAGTATTTT